The 21 T cell receptor beta chains reported below all come from one sample, sequenced in a study of Ad26.COV2.S vaccination and SARS-CoV-2 variants. TCRdb keeps only in-frame clones here, not all; method: immunoSEQ multiplex PCR. The sample shows over 200,000 clones, roughly 90% of them seen only once. The treatment is: some 19 received Ad26.COV2.S at low or high dose, single or two shots; a few received placebo; per-sample allocation not given. Collection of samples fell on day 63 after the first vaccine or placebo injection. Sequenced here: peripheral blood, sampled in a trial of Ad26.COV2.S vaccine versus placebo. Source of these receptors: a person aged 18-65 years who received the Ad26.COV2.S COVID-19 vaccine or a placebo.

The chain employs TRBV6-4 and TRBJ2-1; TRBD2 matches 12 bases. The CDR3 is 18 residues long. The germline CDR1 and CDR2 sequences are MRHNA and SNTAGT. V dropped 8 bases and J dropped 0; count of bases not matched to a gene: 11. DNA of the CDR3: TGTGCCAGCCAGCTCACTAGCGGGGGGCTTGACTCCTACAATGAGCAGTTCTTC. Translated, it gives CASQLTSGGLDSYNEQFF.

The V call is TRBV19, the J call TRBJ1-2, with D tentatively TRBD1 (5 bases). This CDR3 contains 14 residues. V dropped 5 bases and J dropped 4 bases, with 14 bases sitting between them. From germline, CDR1 is LNHDA and CDR2 SQIVND (reference sequence). The CDR3 protein is CASSPGGGSYGYTF. The CDR3 DNA sequence: TGTGCCAGTAGTCCTGGCGGGGGTTCCTATGGCTACACCTTC.

The chain joins TRBV3-1 (or the pseudogene TRBV3-2) to TRBJ2-7; the D is unclear. The V end was cut by 1 base, the J end by 7 bases, with 11 bases between. The CDR3 is 13 residues long. From germline, CDR1 is LGHDT and CDR2 YNNKEL (reference sequence). The chain's CDR3 is CASSQGRLGEQYF. DNA of the CDR3: TGTGCCAGCAGCCAAGGGCGGCTGGGGGAGCAGTACTTC.

The V gene is TRBV29-1, the J gene TRBJ2-3; D assignment may be TRBD1 or TRBD2 (6 bases each). Germline V lookup: CDR1 SQVTM, CDR2 ANQGSEA. V gave up 7 bases and J gave up 1 base, with 15 bases separating them. The CDR3 extends over 14 amino acids. The DNA for the CDR3 is TGCAGCGGGCAAGGGGGGCAAGGCACAGATACGCAGTATTTT. The encoded protein is CSGQGGQGTDTQYF.

This sequence joins TRBV27 and TRBJ2-2; D gene unclear. The germline gives CDR1 MNHEY, CDR2 SMNVEV (reference sequence). V lost 6 bases, J lost 5 bases, and 4 bases lay in between. The CDR3 spans 11 residues. The CDR3 region has the DNA TGTGCCAGCAGATCTACCGGGGAGCTGTTTTTT. Amino acids: CASRSTGELFF.

The chain couples TRBV10-3 to TRBJ2-2; TRBD1 matches 11 bases. Germline lookup yields CDR1 ENHRY and CDR2 SYGVKD. Losses at the gene ends were 10 bases for V and 7 bases for J; bases not matched to a gene: 11. The CDR3 contains 15 residues. CDR3 protein: CATTGTGGANGELFF. The CDR3 DNA reads as TGTGCCACCACGGGGACAGGGGGAGCGAACGGGGAGCTGTTTTTT.

The genes are TRBV13 and TRBJ2-5, with 11 bases identical to TRBD1. The length of the CDR3 is 16 residues. Germline loops: CDR1 PRHDT, CDR2 FYEKMQ (reference sequence). After removal of 5 bases from V and 4 bases from J, the junction contained 9 bases not matched to a gene. The CDR3 loop is CASSPDGTGGSETQYF. Here the CDR3 DNA reads TGTGCCAGCAGCCCTGACGGGACAGGGGGGTCAGAGACCCAGTACTTC.

This chain links TRBV19 with TRBJ2-7; D may be TRBD1 (5 bases). The germline V gene encodes CDR1 LNHDA and CDR2 SQIVND (reference sequence). The CDR3 consists of 13 residues. Between the trimmed V and J ends, which lost 5 bases and 6 bases, there was a span of 14 bases. In DNA, the CDR3 is TGTGCCAGTAGTCAGGGTACGGTGGGCGAGCAGTACTTC. Amino acid sequence: CASSQGTVGEQYF.

This chain uses TRBV2 with TRBJ1-2; D gene ambiguous. CDR3 length: 13 amino acids. Germline CDR1 reads SNHLY; CDR2 reads FYNNEI. With 7 bases removed from V and 4 bases from J, the gap between germline ends came to 13 bases. This CDR3 reads CASKGPSRYGYTF. In nucleotides, the CDR3 is TGTGCCAGCAAGGGCCCTTCCCGCTATGGCTACACCTTC.

The chain is built from TRBV14 and TRBJ2-3; tentative D call: TRBD2 (6 bases). Between the trimmed V and J ends, which lost 2 bases and 0 bases, there was a span of 9 bases. The V gene's germline CDR1 is SGHDN and CDR2 FVKESK. The CDR3 is 15 residues long. CDR3 sequence reads: CASSQTGASTDTQYF. Written as DNA, the CDR3 is TGTGCCAGCAGCCAAACGGGAGCCAGCACAGATACGCAGTATTTT.

The chain links TRBV4-2 to TRBJ2-7; perhaps TRBD1 as D (6 bases). Between the trimmed V and J ends, which lost 4 bases and 3 bases, there was a span of 10 bases. This CDR3 spans 13 amino acids. Germline V CDR1 and CDR2: LGHNA, YNFKEQ. The CDR3 coding sequence is TGTGCCAGCAGCCCAAACAGGGACTACGAGCAGTACTTC. It encodes CASSPNRDYEQYF.

The V and J genes are TRBV24-1 and TRBJ2-7; 8 bases line up with TRBD1. J was trimmed by 4 bases and V by 3 bases; bases with no gene match: 7. Germline CDR1 reads KGHDR; CDR2 reads SFDVKD. This CDR3 has 15 amino acids. CDR3: CATSDPGQGLYEQYF. The CDR3 coding sequence is TGTGCCACCAGTGATCCTGGACAGGGTCTGTACGAGCAGTACTTC.

The chain uses TRBV4-2 and TRBJ1-3; 7 nucleotides agree with TRBD1. V lost 0 bases and J lost 3; bases outside the gene matches: 8. Germline V gene lookup returns CDR1 LGHNA and CDR2 YNFKEQ. The CDR3 has 17 amino acids. CDR3 in amino acids: CASSQDYRDSSGNTIYF. The DNA for the CDR3 is TGTGCCAGCAGCCAAGATTATCGGGACAGCAGTGGAAACACCATATATTTT.

The rearrangement uses TRBV24-1 and TRBJ2-5; 9 bases agree with TRBD1. The CDR3 covers 15 residues. V dropped 3 bases and J dropped 4; count of bases not matched to a gene: 5. Per the germline V gene, CDR1 is KGHDR and CDR2 is SFDVKD. Here the CDR3 reads CATSDRGQGGETQYF. CDR3 DNA: TGTGCCACCAGTGATAGGGGACAGGGCGGAGAGACCCAGTACTTC.

J is TRBJ2-5 and V is TRBV5-4, with D unclear. The CDR3 covers 12 residues. Per germline, CDR1 SGHNT and CDR2 YYREEE (reference sequence). The V gene lost 1 base and the J gene lost 4 bases, with 5 bases spanning the gap. The chain's CDR3 is CASSLPGETQYF. In nucleotides, the CDR3 is TGTGCCAGCAGCTTGCCGGGAGAGACCCAGTACTTC.

The J gene is TRBJ2-7, the V gene TRBV3-1 (or the pseudogene TRBV3-2); D is possibly TRBD1 or TRBD2 (5 bases each). Trimming pared 2 bases from V and 1 base from J, leaving 12 bases between. Germline CDR1 LGHDT, CDR2 YNNKEL (reference sequence). The CDR3 sequence is 15 residues long. CDR3 nucleotide sequence: TGTGCCAGCAGCCAAAGGGAGACAGATTCCTACGAGCAGTACTTC. Its protein is CASSQRETDSYEQYF.

The chain combines TRBV19 with TRBJ2-4; D ambiguous. The V end lost 6 bases, the J end lost 0 bases, and 9 bases lay between the germline ends. The CDR3 is made up of 14 amino acids. Germline CDR1 reads LNHDA; CDR2 reads SQIVND (reference sequence). The CDR3 spells CASSPFLAKNIQYF. CDR3 DNA: TGTGCCAGTAGCCCATTCCTAGCCAAAAACATTCAGTACTTC.

The chain has TRBV28 and TRBJ2-5; the D is unclear. Germline CDR1 reads MDHEN; CDR2 reads SYDVKM. V was pared by 10 bases and J by 5 bases, with 17 bases between. The CDR3 loop spans 13 amino acids. DNA of the CDR3: TGTGCCACCCAAGGGCCCCGCAGGGAGACCCAGTACTTC. This gives the protein CATQGPRRETQYF.

This sequence joins TRBV4-3 and TRBJ1-4; 8 bases are a match to TRBD1. With 1 base clipped from V and 8 bases from J, the junction kept 6 bases outside the gene matches. The CDR3 has 15 amino acids. Germline lookup yields CDR1 LGHNA and CDR2 YSLEER. The CDR3 DNA sequence: TGCGCCAGCAGCCAAGGCGTTACAGGGGGGGAAAAACTGTTTTTT. Residues: CASSQGVTGGEKLFF.

Comments on this clone: This sample also contains other DNA sequences that code for the same CDR3. This rearrangement joins TRBV12-3 or TRBV12-4 to TRBJ1-1; D gene ambiguous. V was shortened by 1 base and J by 4 bases, with 7 bases between the two germline ends. This CDR3 has 13 amino acids. The CDR3 DNA is TGTGCCAGCAGTTTAGGTGGAGGCACTGAAGCTTTCTTT. Protein sequence: CASSLGGGTEAFF.

This chain connects TRBV15 to TRBJ1-2; D is undetermined. Looked up from germline, CDR1 is LNHNV and CDR2 is YYDKDF (reference sequence). V was pared by 3 bases and J by 6 bases, with 11 bases between. CDR3 length equals 13 residues. This chain's CDR3 is CATSSRVRNGYTF. Written as DNA, the CDR3 is TGTGCCACCAGCAGCAGAGTCAGGAATGGCTACACCTTC.